The 19 T cell receptor beta chains reported below all come from one sample, sequenced in a study of cytomegalovirus exposure and HLA in healthy donors. The PCR was carried out with 60 Vbeta primers and 13 Jbeta primers. TCRdb's table, derived via immunoSEQ multiplex PCR, lists solely in-frame clones and lacks some. This table holds more than 150,000 clones, more than 80% found once. Material for sequencing was PBMCs. The receptors were sampled from a boy younger than 18 in good health and CMV-seronegative.

The genes are TRBV19 and TRBJ1-1, with TRBD1 identical over 8 bases. The CDR3 length is 12 residues. The V segment lost 8 bases and the J segment 4 bases; nucleotides outside the gene matches: 3. Per germline, CDR1 LNHDA and CDR2 SQIVND (reference sequence). The CDR3 DNA reads TGTGCCAGTGCACAGGGGGGCACTGAAGCTTTCTTT. This encodes CASAQGGTEAFF. Complete variable domain (other parts from reference TRBV19 and TRBJ1-1): DGGITQSPKYLFRKEGQNVTLSCEQNLNHDAMYWYRQDPGQGLRLIYYSQIVNDFQKGDIAEGYSVSREKKESFPLTVTSAQKNPTAFYLCASAQGGTEAFFGQGTRLTVV.

CDR3 loop: CASGLVRAPLHF. For the CDR3, the DNA is TGTGCTAGTGGTTTGGTCAGGGCACCCCTCCACTTT. V usage is TRBV12-5 and J usage is TRBJ1-6; perhaps TRBD1 as D (5 bases). This CDR3 has 12 amino acids. The germline V gene has CDR1 LGHNT and CDR2 FRNRAP. V shed 0 bases and J shed 11 bases, with 5 bases lying between them.

This clone is a singleton in its sample. The gene calls are TRBV19 and TRBJ1-2; 8 positions match TRBD1. The CDR3 has 16 residues. The germline V gene has CDR1 LNHDA and CDR2 SQIVND (reference sequence). V dropped 0 bases and J dropped 4; count of bases not matched to a gene: 7. CDR3 nucleotides: TGTGCCAGTAGTATAGAGCAGGGGGCAGCTTTCTATGGCTACACCTTC. Translated: CASSIEQGAAFYGYTF.

The chain joins TRBV19 to TRBJ1-1; D remains unclear. Germline CDR1 reads LNHDA; CDR2 reads SQIVND (reference sequence). V lost 6 bases, J lost 5 bases, and 7 bases lay in between. The CDR3 length is 11 residues. The CDR3 nucleotides are TGTGCCAGTAGGGAGTGGACTGAAGCTTTCTTT. This codes for CASREWTEAFF.

J is TRBJ2-3 and V is TRBV10-2; the D gene is possibly TRBD1 (6 bases). There are 16 residues in the CDR3. The germline V gene has CDR1 WSHSY and CDR2 SAAADI. V was trimmed by 7 bases and J by 5 bases, leaving 22 bases between them. This CDR3 reads CASTSLGTKGIDTQYF. In DNA form, the CDR3 reads TGCGCCAGCACCAGTCTTGGGACAAAGGGGATAGATACGCAGTATTTT.

The chain joins TRBV9 to TRBJ2-7; 14 bases line up with TRBD2. The CDR3 extends over 17 amino acids. V gave up 4 bases and J gave up 2 bases; unmatched junction bases: 8. From germline, CDR1 is SGDLS and CDR2 YYNGEE. The CDR3 loop reads CASSFGGLAGGTYEQYF. CDR3 nucleotides: TGTGCCAGCAGCTTCGGAGGACTAGCGGGAGGTACCTACGAGCAGTACTTC.

This chain links TRBV30 with TRBJ2-1; TRBD1 matches at 8 bases. After removal of 5 bases from V and 15 bases from J, the junction contained 12 bases not matched to a gene. This CDR3 spans 12 amino acids. Germline values: CDR1 GTSNPN, CDR2 SVGIG (reference sequence). CDR3 DNA sequence: TGTGCCTGGGAAACGGGACAGGCTTTTCGGTTCTTC. The encoded protein is CAWETGQAFRFF.

The genes are TRBV5-1 and TRBJ2-7; D is possibly TRBD2 (6 bases). The CDR3 contains 13 residues. Germline assignment: CDR1 SGHRS and CDR2 YFSETQ. With 4 bases removed from V and 7 bases from J, the gap between germline ends came to 15 bases. The CDR3 spells CASSAGTPDEQYF. The CDR3 DNA reads as TGCGCCAGCAGCGCCGGGACTCCCGATGAGCAGTACTTC.

The count of this clone is one. The chain has TRBV6-6 and TRBJ2-7; 10 bases match TRBD2. Trimming took 5 bases from V and 4 from J; bases not matched to a gene: 11. Germline V lookup: CDR1 MNHNY, CDR2 SVGAGI (reference sequence). The CDR3 sequence is 16 residues long. The CDR3 is CASSQTPSGSRYEQYF. The DNA for the CDR3 is TGTGCCAGCAGTCAGACCCCTAGCGGGAGTAGGTACGAGCAGTACTTC.

V usage is TRBV10-1 and J usage is TRBJ2-4; 10 bases are a match to TRBD1. Germline trimming cut 11 bases from V and 4 bases from J; bases unmatched to any gene: 8. CDR3 length: 14 amino acids. Germline assignment: CDR1 WNHNN and CDR2 SYGVQD (reference sequence). CDR3 loop: CAPHSGQGKNIQYF. The CDR3 DNA is TGCGCCCCACACTCGGGACAGGGGAAAAACATTCAGTACTTC.

The CDR3 region is CSVEEGGTDTQYF. CDR3 DNA sequence: TGCAGCGTTGAGGAGGGCGGCACAGATACGCAGTATTTT. The genes are TRBV29-1 and TRBJ2-3; a possible D gene is TRBD2 (6 bases). Trimming pared 3 bases from V and 1 base from J, leaving 8 bases between. Per the germline V gene, CDR1 is SQVTM and CDR2 is ANQGSEA. The CDR3 sequence is 13 residues long.

The rearrangement joins TRBV18 to TRBJ1-3; D possibly corresponds to TRBD1 (6 bases). From germline, CDR1 is KGHSH and CDR2 LQKENI. V shed 8 bases and J shed 2 bases, with 19 bases lying between them. This CDR3 contains 16 residues. The CDR3 region has the DNA TGTGCCAGCACTCACGTGGGACAACCTACTGGAAACACCATATATTTT. Amino acid sequence: CASTHVGQPTGNTIYF.

On this clone itself: An end of the junction differs from the germline gene, which may be a read error. The chain joins TRBV5-5 to TRBJ2-6; D may be TRBD1 (5 bases). Germline CDR1 and CDR2: SGHKS and YYEKEE (reference sequence). The CDR3 has 18 amino acids. CDR3 nucleotide sequence: TGTGCCAGCAGCTTGGAACGACAGATCCTCTCTGGGGCCAACGTCCCGACTTTC. Translation gives CASSLERQILSGANVPTF.

This rearrangement joins TRBV5-6 to TRBJ1-1, with 7 nucleotides matching TRBD1. The CDR3 runs to 14 residues. The V and J ends lost 4 bases and 0 bases, in that order; junction bases with no gene match: 3. The germline V gene has CDR1 SGHDT and CDR2 YYEEEE. The CDR3 DNA reads as TGTGCCAGCAGCCCGGACAGGCTGAACACTGAAGCTTTCTTT. Translation gives CASSPDRLNTEAFF.

J is TRBJ2-1 and V is TRBV11-2; no reliable D call. Trimming cost V 5 bases and J 8 bases, with 19 bases left between them. Germline CDR1 is SGHAT and CDR2 is FQNNGV. The CDR3 has 15 amino acids. This CDR3 is CASSPRLKSLDEQFF. The CDR3 region has the DNA TGTGCCAGCAGCCCCCGACTGAAGAGTCTCGATGAGCAGTTCTTC.

The rearrangement links TRBV10-2 to TRBJ1-1, with 7 bases identical to TRBD1. V shed 6 bases and J 0 bases; nucleotides not matched to a gene: 19. CDR1 and CDR2 (germline): WSHSY, SAAADI. The CDR3 has 19 amino acids. The CDR3 DNA follows: TGCGCCAGCAGCCACAGGGGCCCGACCCTCTCGATTTTGAACACTGAAGCTTTCTTT. This sequence encodes CASSHRGPTLSILNTEAFF.

In its sample, this clone was seen once. The rearrangement joins TRBV7-9 to TRBJ1-2, with 9 bases that match TRBD1. Germline V lookup: CDR1 SEHNR, CDR2 FQNEAQ (reference sequence). V lost 5 bases, J lost 0 bases, and 10 bases stayed unmatched. The CDR3 length is 17 residues. As DNA, the CDR3 is TGTGCCAGCAGCATTACAGGGGGCTATACGCCTAACTATGGCTACACCTTC. It codes for CASSITGGYTPNYGYTF.

CDR3 amino acids: CASSFPGDGYTF. In nucleotides, the CDR3 is TGTGCCAGCAGCTTTCCAGGGGATGGCTACACCTTC. The gene calls are TRBV7-9 and TRBJ1-2; perhaps TRBD1 as D (6 bases). Germline values: CDR1 SEHNR, CDR2 FQNEAQ (reference sequence). V was cut by 3 bases and J by 6 bases, with 8 bases left in between. The CDR3 spans 12 residues.

This chain uses TRBV5-4 with TRBJ1-2; D call uncertain. This CDR3 is 13 amino acids long. Trimming removed 5 bases at V and 2 bases at J, with 10 bases between. CDR1 is SGHNT, CDR2 YYREEE, per germline (reference sequence). The CDR3 sequence is CASSSAGNYGYTF. CDR3 DNA sequence: TGTGCCAGCAGTTCGGCAGGAAACTATGGCTACACCTTC. The full variable domain, its missing parts supplied by reference TRBV5-4 and TRBJ1-2, is ETGVTQSPTHLIKTRGQQVTLRCSSQSGHNTVSWYQQALGQGPQFIFQYYREEENGRGNFPPRFSGLQFPNYSSELNVNALELDDSALYLCASSSAGNYGYTFGSGTRLTVV.